A single T cell receptor beta chain is shown here with its context. The target antigen is unknown. CDR3 size: 14 residues. The germline gives CDR1 GTSNPN, CDR2 SVGIG (reference sequence). Trimming at V came to 0 bases and at J to 6 bases, leaving 4 bases not matched to a gene. Libraries for TCR beta were made by quantitative 5'-RACE with molecular barcodes. Via MiXCR, TCRdb re-called the 5' RACE reads, giving one row per CDR3 protein. The sample shows 220,000 or so distinct CDR3 sequences, around 17% of them seen only once. The sample is drawn from a study of CD8 T cells in ankylosing spondylitis. Study outcomes and limitations: Characteristic, it appeared, of ankylosing spondylitis blood was a TCR beta motif of roughly eight highly homologous variants.

The genes are TRBV30 and TRBJ2-1; 8 bases align to TRBD2. The TCR was taken from a male donor with ankylosing spondylitis. Sequencing was done on a sample of blood, either unsorted or a sorted T cell fraction (not recorded which). The CDR3 bases are TGTGCCTGGAGTGTTTCGGGGGGGCGCAATGAGCAGTTCTTC. Translation: CAWSVSGGRNEQFF.